This passage covers 28 T cell receptor beta chains from one sample sequenced in a study of human T cells and chemical hapten exposure. One entry per CDR3 protein results from TCRdb running MiXCR on the RACE reads. This sample has approximately 97,000 distinct CDR3 sequences; approximately 8.2% occur once, and the top ten carry roughly 3.1%. Regarding time point: healthy volunteer bleed at 2 weeks. It was unfractionated whole blood from which total RNA was extracted. Input material: whole blood. The receptors derive from a female donor in good health. Some clones in this sample may be carry-over from other donors' samples.

This clonotype was seen a few times. V is TRBV27 and J is TRBJ2-7; D is uncertain. CDR3 size: 14 residues. V was pared by 9 bases and J by 1 base, with 16 bases between. CDR1 is MNHEY, CDR2 SMNVEV, per germline (reference sequence). The CDR3 DNA sequence: TGTGCCAGTAGAAAGACGGTGAGATCCTACGAGCAGTACTTC. Residues: CASRKTVRSYEQYF.

This chain connects TRBV9 to TRBJ2-7; 12 bases align to TRBD1. J gave up 8 bases and V 2 bases, and 8 bases lay outside the gene matches. The CDR3 loop spans 15 amino acids. Germline CDR1 is SGDLS and CDR2 is YYNGEE. The chain's CDR3 is CASSVEPGQGAQQYF. CDR3 nucleotides: TGTGCCAGCAGCGTGGAACCGGGACAGGGGGCTCAGCAGTACTTC.

This clonotype was recorded at least ten times. The V gene is TRBV7-2, the J gene TRBJ2-1; 8 bases line up with TRBD2. Per germline, CDR1 SGHTA and CDR2 FQGNSA. CDR3 size: 15 residues. Trimming cost V 4 bases and J 5 bases; bases outside gene matches: 7. CDR3 in DNA: TGTGCCAGCAGCTCCACATTAGCGGGACACAATGAGCAGTTCTTC. It translates to CASSSTLAGHNEQFF. Filled out from reference TRBV7-2 and TRBJ2-1, the complete variable domain reads GAGVSQSPSNKVTEKGKDVELRCDPISGHTALYWYRQSLGQGLEFLIYFQGNSAPDKSGLPSDRFSAERTGGSVSTLTIQRTQQEDSAVYLCASSSTLAGHNEQFFGPGTRLTVL.

On this clonotype itself: The missing conserved phenylalanine or tryptophan at the end of this CDR3 makes a read error likely. The rearrangement uses TRBV7-9 and TRBJ2-5; D may be TRBD1 or TRBD2 (5 bases each). The CDR3 extends over 15 amino acids. The germline V gene encodes CDR1 SEHNR and CDR2 FQNEAQ (reference sequence). Trimming took off 5 bases at V and 0 bases at J, with 13 bases between the two ends. As DNA, the CDR3 is TGTGCCAGCAGCCTCCGGGACGGCCACCAAGAGACCCAGTACTCC. It yields the protein CASSLRDGHQETQYS.

The chain recombines TRBV28 with TRBJ2-3, with 8 bases aligning to TRBD2. This CDR3 comprises 12 residues. Losses at the gene ends were 8 bases for V and 3 bases for J; bases not matched to a gene: 1. Germline V gives CDR1 MDHEN, CDR2 SYDVKM. The CDR3 DNA follows: TGTGCCAGCGGCGGGAGGACAGATACGCAGTATTTT. Residues: CASGGRTDTQYF.

V and J are TRBV2 and TRBJ2-5; 8 nucleotides match TRBD2. Germline V gene data show CDR1 as SNHLY and CDR2 as FYNNEI. V lost 8 bases to trimming and J lost 1 base; unmatched junction nucleotides: 3. This CDR3 has 13 amino acids. The CDR3 here is CASLGTSQETQYF. DNA for the CDR3: TGTGCCAGCCTAGGGACTAGCCAAGAGACCCAGTACTTC.

This chain uses TRBV12-3 or TRBV12-4 with TRBJ2-5, with unresolved D. CDR3 length: 15 residues. V was pared by 2 bases and J by 3 bases, with 13 bases between. The CDR3 sequence is CASSLIGLAKETQYF. CDR3 coding DNA: TGTGCCAGCAGTTTAATAGGGTTGGCCAAAGAGACCCAGTACTTC.

This clonotype has a count of ten or more. This sequence joins TRBV3-1 and TRBJ2-3; 8 bases are a match to TRBD1. The germline CDR1 and CDR2 sequences are LGHDT and YNNKEL (reference sequence). V gave up 3 bases and J gave up 3 bases; unmatched junction bases: 8. The length of the CDR3 is 16 residues. The CDR3, as DNA: TGTGCCAGCAGCCACCCGCGAACAGGGGGGACAGATACGCAGTATTTT. Amino acid sequence: CASSHPRTGGTDTQYF.

This clonotype was picked up many times. J is TRBJ2-3 and V is TRBV7-9; TRBD1 matches 8 bases. Losses at the gene ends were 4 bases for V and 2 bases for J; bases not matched to a gene: 11. The CDR3 sequence is 17 residues long. From germline, CDR1 is SEHNR and CDR2 FQNEAQ (reference sequence). The CDR3 sequence is CASSSSWDRRATDTQYF. CDR3 nucleotides: TGTGCCAGCAGCTCATCATGGGACAGGAGAGCCACAGATACGCAGTATTTT. Drawing the rest from reference TRBV7-9 and TRBJ2-3, the complete variable domain is DTGVSQNPRHKITKRGQNVTFRCDPISEHNRLYWYRQTLGQGPEFLTYFQNEAQLEKSRLLSDRFSAERPKGSFSTLEIQRTEQGDSAMYLCASSSSWDRRATDTQYFGPGTRLTVL.

This rearrangement joins TRBV20-1 to TRBJ2-1, with 12 bases identical to TRBD2. Germline V gene sequence: CDR1 DFQATT, CDR2 SNEGSKA (reference sequence). V gave up 6 bases and J gave up 6 bases; unmatched junction bases: 3. The CDR3 is 13 residues long. The CDR3 DNA sequence: TGCAGTGCGGCGACTAGCGGGAGCAATGAGCAGTTCTTC. It codes for CSAATSGSNEQFF.

The rearrangement links TRBV6-1 to TRBJ1-5; D remains unclear. V was pared by 7 bases and J by 2 bases, with 12 bases between. The V gene's germline CDR1 is MNHNS and CDR2 SASEGT. The CDR3 consists of 14 residues. Written as DNA, the CDR3 is TGTGCCAGCAACGAGGGATTCGGCAATCAGCCCCAGCATTTT. It is translated as CASNEGFGNQPQHF.

This clonotype has ten or more counts. This chain joins TRBV10-3 and TRBJ2-5, with D possibly matching TRBD2 (6 bases). This CDR3 region has 20 residues. Germline lookup yields CDR1 ENHRY and CDR2 SYGVKD. V dropped 0 bases and J dropped 2 bases, with 25 bases sitting between them. CDR3 sequence reads: CAISESYLAPTKGLQETQYF. CDR3 bases: TGTGCCATCAGTGAGTCGTACCTAGCGCCCACTAAGGGATTACAAGAGACCCAGTACTTC.

Only a few counts were recorded for this clonotype. The V call is TRBV28, the J call TRBJ1-1; D is possibly TRBD1 (5 bases). There are 13 residues in the CDR3. CDR1 and CDR2 from the germline V gene are MDHEN and SYDVKM. V dropped 3 bases and J dropped 6 bases, with 11 bases sitting between them. CDR3 amino acids: CASSFGGVPEAFF. The CDR3 DNA reads TGTGCCAGCAGTTTCGGAGGGGTTCCTGAAGCTTTCTTT.

This clonotype was picked up many times. The chain joins TRBV5-1 to TRBJ2-3; D uncertain. CDR3 size: 15 residues. The germline V gene has CDR1 SGHRS and CDR2 YFSETQ. Trimming removed 1 base at V and 2 bases at J, with 11 bases between. The CDR3 nucleotides are TGCGCCAGCAGCTTGTCGACTGCTTCCACAGATACGCAGTATTTT. Translating gives CASSLSTASTDTQYF.

The chain links TRBV4-1 to TRBJ2-5; 8 nucleotides align to TRBD1. Germline CDR1 is MGHRA and CDR2 is YSYEKL. V gave up 1 base and J gave up 4 bases; unmatched junction bases: 5. This CDR3 region has 15 residues. In DNA, the CDR3 is TGCGCCAGCAGCCAAGTAACAGGGGGGACAGAGACCCAGTACTTC. As protein: CASSQVTGGTETQYF.

This clonotype has just a few counts. The junction differs from germline at one of its ends, possibly a read error. The chain has TRBV7-8 and TRBJ1-1; D is ambiguous. The CDR3 covers 10 residues. Germline CDR1 is SGHVS and CDR2 is FQNEAQ. CDR3 nucleotides: TGTGCCAGCAGCTTAGATGCTCTACAGTTT. Translation gives CASSLDALQF.

V usage is TRBV2 and J usage is TRBJ2-5; 12 nucleotides line up with TRBD2. CDR3 length equals 17 residues. The V and J ends lost 5 bases and 5 bases, in that order; junction bases with no gene match: 12. The germline V gene encodes CDR1 SNHLY and CDR2 FYNNEI. The CDR3, as DNA: TGTGCCAGCAGTCTCAATCCCGGGACTAGCGGGCCCGAGACCCAGTACTTC. Protein sequence: CASSLNPGTSGPETQYF. Using reference TRBV2 and TRBJ2-5 for the parts outside the CDR3, the full variable domain is EPEVTQTPSHQVTQMGQEVILRCVPISNHLYFYWYRQILGQKVEFLVSFYNNEISEKSEIFDDQFSVERPDGSNFTLKIRSTKLEDSAMYFCASSLNPGTSGPETQYFGPGTRLLVL.

This clonotype was seen many times. V usage is TRBV28 and J usage is TRBJ2-3, with 7 bases matching TRBD2. The V gene's germline CDR1 is MDHEN and CDR2 SYDVKM. The V and J ends lost 2 bases and 3 bases, in that order; junction bases with no gene match: 8. The CDR3 sequence is 16 residues long. CDR3 bases: TGTGCCAGCAGTTTAGATGCCGCGGGAGTGACAGATACGCAGTATTTT. It translates to CASSLDAAGVTDTQYF.

The V call is TRBV10-3, the J call TRBJ2-7; TRBD1 might be the D (6 bases). The CDR3 runs to 12 residues. CDR1 is ENHRY, CDR2 SYGVKD, per germline. Trimming shortened V by 8 bases and J by 6 bases, and 14 bases separated the two germline ends. This CDR3 is CAIGAGEIEQYF. Written as DNA, the CDR3 is TGTGCCATCGGGGCAGGGGAGATCGAGCAGTACTTC.

This clonotype has at least ten counts. J is TRBJ2-2 and V is TRBV3-2; TRBD1, the table's D call, was not compared with the DNA. TRBV3-2 is deemed a pseudogene. CDR3 length equals 17 residues. This CDR3 is CASSLQGEALATGELFF. The CDR3 region has the DNA TGTGCCAGCAGCCTACAGGGGGAGGCCTTGGCAACCGGGGAGCTGTTTTTT.

The J gene is TRBJ2-5, the V gene TRBV29-1; D might be TRBD2 (6 bases). The ends were cut back, 2 bases at V and 2 bases at J, with 12 bases in the middle. Germline CDR1 SQVTM, CDR2 ANQGSEA. This CDR3 has 14 amino acids. In DNA, the CDR3 is TGCAGCGTTGAACGACCGGGGAGGCAAGAGACCCAGTACTTC. Its protein product is CSVERPGRQETQYF.

The V and J genes are TRBV27 and TRBJ1-2, with D perhaps TRBD1 (5 bases). V was shortened by 6 bases and J by 4 bases, with 9 bases between the two germline ends. CDR1 is MNHEY, CDR2 SMNVEV, per germline (reference sequence). This CDR3 is 12 amino acids long. The CDR3 DNA follows: TGTGCCAGCAGGGGACGAGGCTATGGCTACACCTTC. It codes for CASRGRGYGYTF.

At least ten counts were recorded for this clonotype. The CDR3 protein is CSAKAGGRSDEQYF. DNA of the CDR3: TGCAGTGCTAAGGCCGGCGGGAGGTCCGACGAGCAGTACTTC. The genes are TRBV20-1 and TRBJ2-7; 8 nucleotides line up with TRBD2. Germline V gene sequence: CDR1 DFQATT, CDR2 SNEGSKA (reference sequence). The CDR3 is 14 amino acids. J gave up 5 bases and V 4 bases, and 10 bases lay outside the gene matches.

This clonotype showed up just a few times. The CDR3 region has the DNA TGCAGTGCTAGAGATCTGGCGGGAGGGCATACCGGGGAGCTGTTTTTT. This codes for CSARDLAGGHTGELFF. The chain carries TRBV20-1 and TRBJ2-2, with 9 bases identical to TRBD2. Unmatched junction bases numbered 7, after V lost 0 bases and J lost 5 bases. This CDR3 has 16 residues. The V gene's germline CDR1 is DFQATT and CDR2 SNEGSKA (reference sequence).

This clonotype occurred a few times. This chain links TRBV7-2 with TRBJ2-3; 10 nucleotides align to TRBD2. Germline V CDR1 and CDR2: SGHTA, FQGNSA. CDR3 size: 16 residues. V lost 5 bases to trimming and J lost 1 base; unmatched junction nucleotides: 6. The CDR3 region has the DNA TGTGCCAGCAGCGGCGTAGGGACTAGCGGCACAGATACGCAGTATTTT. Encoded protein: CASSGVGTSGTDTQYF.

This clonotype was recorded a few times. The chain recombines TRBV4-1 with TRBJ1-3; D may be TRBD1 (5 bases). V was clipped by 2 bases and J by 0 bases, with 8 bases between them. The germline V gene encodes CDR1 MGHRA and CDR2 YSYEKL. CDR3 length: 15 residues. The CDR3 here is CASSQQGTSGNTIYF. The DNA of the CDR3 is TGCGCCAGCAGCCAACAGGGAACCTCTGGAAACACCATATATTTT.

The chain couples TRBV4-1 to TRBJ1-1; tentative D call: TRBD1 (5 bases). Germline V gene sequence: CDR1 MGHRA, CDR2 YSYEKL. V lost 5 bases to trimming and J lost 3 bases, with 10 bases between them. This CDR3 region has 13 residues. The CDR3 sequence: CASSSARDTEAFF. The CDR3 DNA follows: TGCGCCAGCAGCTCCGCCAGGGACACTGAAGCTTTCTTT.

The CDR3 loop reads CASSEGETGYSNQPQHF. The CDR3 DNA reads TGTGCCAGCAGTGAAGGGGAAACAGGGTACAGCAATCAGCCCCAGCATTTT. The J gene is TRBJ1-5, the V gene TRBV6-1; maybe TRBD1 (6 bases). Trimming pared 1 base from V and 1 base from J, leaving 14 bases between. The CDR3 runs to 17 residues. CDR1 is MNHNS and CDR2 is SASEGT in the germline V gene.